Listed here is a single T cell receptor beta chain. Its antigen is as yet unknown. The data were obtained in a study of blood T cells in healthy people across ages. General study points: Naive T cell percentage by flow cytometry tracked strongly with beta diversity.

This CDR3 has 15 residues. A second PCR, run for 7 to 11 cycles, used a sample-barcoded 5' primer plus a J-beta primer mix. Each TCR beta cDNA got a 12-nucleotide random molecular identifier. One entry per CDR3 protein results from TCRdb running MiXCR on the 5' RACE reads. The sample holds hundreds of thousands of distinct CDR3 sequences, approximately 30% seen once. Sequenced input: blood. V usage is TRBV12-3 or TRBV12-4 and J usage is TRBJ2-5; 10 bases match TRBD2. The DNA end is more similar to TRBJ2-7, so the J call may be wrong. The sequence came from a woman of 80 years or more in good health. CDR3 protein: CASSLEASGSLEQYF. CDR3 sequence (DNA): TGTGCCAGCAGTTTAGAGGCTAGCGGGAGCCTCGAGCAGTACTTC.